The 28 T cell receptor beta chains listed next were all sequenced from one sample in a study of T-cell memory formation after mild COVID-19. Each CDR3 protein gets one entry after TCRdb re-called the 5' RACE reads with MiXCR. The repertoire holds 350,000 to 500,000 distinct CDR3 sequences, with about a quarter as singletons. Sequencing input: PBMCs or a T cell subset sorted from them (not recorded which). The receptors stem from an adult woman who had mild COVID-19 (a few samples of this study predate the infection). Cell type and time point are not known.

This clonotype was detected a few times. V and J are TRBV20-1 and TRBJ1-6; 7 bases line up with TRBD1. The CDR3 contains 14 residues. Germline CDR1 DFQATT, CDR2 SNEGSKA (reference sequence). CDR3 DNA: TGCAGCGTAACAGCTAGACAGGGTAGTTCACCCCTCCACTTT. Its protein is CSVTARQGSSPLHF.

The V gene is TRBV3-1, the J gene TRBJ1-1; D is unclear. Trimming took 4 bases from V and 1 from J, leaving 10 bases between them. Germline V CDR1 and CDR2: LGHDT, YNNKEL (reference sequence). This CDR3 comprises 14 residues. CDR3 DNA sequence: TGTGCCAGCAGCCTCGAGGGATCGAACACTGAAGCTTTCTTT. It codes for CASSLEGSNTEAFF.

The chain links TRBV19 to TRBJ1-1; possibly TRBD1 for D (6 bases). This CDR3 has 13 residues. Trimming left V 7 bases short and J 5 bases short, with 14 bases between. The germline gives CDR1 LNHDA, CDR2 SQIVND (reference sequence). The CDR3 coding sequence is TGTGCCAGTACCTGGACAGATGGAACTGAAGCTTTCTTT. Its translation: CASTWTDGTEAFF.

The CDR3 sequence is CASSSKDIYEQYF. The DNA of the CDR3 is TGCGCCAGCAGCTCGAAGGACATCTACGAGCAGTACTTC. The rearrangement links TRBV5-1 to TRBJ2-7; D is possibly TRBD1 (5 bases). Germline-derived CDR1 and CDR2 are SGHRS and YFSETQ. The CDR3 has 13 residues. The V gene lost 3 bases and the J gene lost 3 bases, with 10 bases spanning the gap.

This clonotype was seen a few times. The chain employs TRBV12-3 or TRBV12-4 and TRBJ1-2, with TRBD1 matching over 10 bases. J lost 4 bases, V lost 4 bases, and 3 bases had no gene match. This CDR3 region has 14 residues. CDR3 DNA: TGTGCCAGCAGTTCCGGGACAGGGGCCTATGGCTACACCTTC. This translates into CASSSGTGAYGYTF.

This clonotype was counted a few times. The rearrangement uses TRBV5-4 and TRBJ2-2; 9 nucleotides line up with TRBD2. Germline CDR1 reads SGHNT; CDR2 reads YYREEE (reference sequence). With V trimmed by 3 bases and J by 1 base, 7 bases remained unmatched. The CDR3 consists of 17 residues. CDR3 sequence reads: CASSSIAGVLNTGELFF. The CDR3 DNA is TGTGCCAGCAGCTCAATAGCGGGAGTTCTGAACACCGGGGAGCTGTTTTTT.

This clonotype came up a few times. This chain connects TRBV7-2 to TRBJ1-2, with D maybe TRBD1 (6 bases). From germline, CDR1 is SGHTA and CDR2 FQGNSA. This CDR3 has 13 amino acids. Trimming stripped 4 bases from V and 4 bases from J, with 10 bases between. For the CDR3, the DNA is TGTGCCAGCAGCTCCGGACAGCTCTATGGCTACACCTTC. Translation: CASSSGQLYGYTF. The whole variable domain, remainder taken from reference TRBV7-2 and TRBJ1-2, is GAGVSQSPSNKVTEKGKDVELRCDPISGHTALYWYRQSLGQGLEFLIYFQGNSAPDKSGLPSDRFSAERTGGSVSTLTIQRTQQEDSAVYLCASSSGQLYGYTFGSGTRLTVV.

J is TRBJ2-7 and V is TRBV6-5, with a tentative D call TRBD2 (5 bases). Trimming left V 0 bases short and J 4 bases short, with 16 bases between. CDR3 size: 16 residues. Germline loops: CDR1 MNHEY, CDR2 SVGAGI. This chain's CDR3 is CASSYSAGLANYEQYF. CDR3 nucleotides: TGTGCCAGCAGTTACTCGGCGGGTTTAGCCAATTACGAGCAGTACTTC.

This clonotype has ten or more counts. The V call is TRBV5-1, the J call TRBJ2-7; 7 nucleotides match TRBD1. Germline CDR1 reads SGHRS; CDR2 reads YFSETQ. V dropped 4 bases and J dropped 4; count of bases not matched to a gene: 8. This CDR3 region has 14 residues. The CDR3 sequence is CASSPRDSLYEQYF. The CDR3 DNA is TGCGCCAGCAGCCCCCGGGACAGCCTTTACGAGCAGTACTTC. Complete variable domain (other parts from reference TRBV5-1 and TRBJ2-7): KAGVTQTPRYLIKTRGQQVTLSCSPISGHRSVSWYQQTPGQGLQFLFEYFSETQRNKGNFPGRFSGRQFSNSRSEMNVSTLELGDSALYLCASSPRDSLYEQYFGPGTRLTVT.

This clonotype was observed a handful of times. The chain employs TRBV5-6 and TRBJ1-1; D call uncertain. With 5 bases removed from V and 7 bases from J, the gap between germline ends came to 18 bases. The CDR3 contains 14 residues. CDR1 is SGHDT and CDR2 is YYEEEE in the germline V gene. CDR3 coding DNA: TGTGCCAGCAGGAGGGTTTTCGGGTACGGTGAAGCTTTCTTT. It codes for CASRRVFGYGEAFF.

In its sample, this clonotype was seen a few times. CDR3 sequence: CASRPVYNSPLHF. As DNA, the CDR3 is TGTGCCAGCAGACCCGTTTATAATTCACCCCTCCACTTT. The chain combines TRBV7-9 with TRBJ1-6, with no clear D. V lost 6 bases to trimming and J lost 4 bases, with 7 bases between them. The CDR3 consists of 13 residues. Germline V gives CDR1 SEHNR, CDR2 FQNEAQ (reference sequence).

This clonotype was counted a few times. The chain has TRBV9 and TRBJ2-1; D ambiguous. From germline, CDR1 is SGDLS and CDR2 YYNGEE. The CDR3 length is 13 residues. V dropped 0 bases and J dropped 10 bases, with 11 bases sitting between them. The CDR3 here is CASSVERRREQFF. CDR3 DNA sequence: TGTGCCAGCAGCGTAGAACGGAGAAGGGAGCAGTTCTTC.

This clonotype occurred many times. In DNA form, the CDR3 reads TGTGCCACCAGCAGGCGAGACGGGTTCTACACTGAAGCTTTCTTT. It encodes CATSRRDGFYTEAFF. This sequence joins TRBV15 and TRBJ1-1; D is ambiguous. The CDR3 extends over 15 amino acids. Per germline, CDR1 LNHNV and CDR2 YYDKDF (reference sequence). The ends were cut back, 3 bases at V and 3 bases at J, with 14 bases in the middle.

This clonotype was found a few times. The chain recombines TRBV7-8 with TRBJ2-3, with 9 bases fitting TRBD2. Germline V gene sequence: CDR1 SGHVS, CDR2 FQNEAQ. Unmatched junction bases numbered 4, after V lost 1 base and J lost 2 bases. This CDR3 is 16 amino acids long. The CDR3 protein is CASSLGLAGITDTQYF. The DNA for the CDR3 is TGTGCCAGCAGCTTAGGTCTAGCGGGGATCACAGATACGCAGTATTTT. Full variable domain (missing parts from reference TRBV7-8 and TRBJ2-3): GAGVSQSPRYKVAKRGQDVALRCDPISGHVSLFWYQQALGQGPEFLTYFQNEAQLDKSGLPSDRFFAERPEGSVSTLKIQRTQQEDSAVYLCASSLGLAGITDTQYFGPGTRLTVL.

There are a few counts of this clonotype. This sequence joins TRBV28 and TRBJ2-3, with 16 bases that match TRBD2. The CDR3 loop spans 17 amino acids. V lost 3 bases and J lost 5; bases outside the gene matches: 5. CDR1 and CDR2 (germline): MDHEN, SYDVKM. The CDR3 DNA is TGTGCCAGCAGTTTTCCGGGACTAGCGGGAGGGGAAGATACGCAGTATTTT. As protein: CASSFPGLAGGEDTQYF.

The rearrangement uses TRBV5-1 and TRBJ2-1, with a tentative D call TRBD2 (5 bases). V shed 5 bases and J shed 6 bases, with 18 bases lying between them. Germline V gene data show CDR1 as SGHRS and CDR2 as YFSETQ. The length of the CDR3 is 15 residues. CDR3 nucleotide sequence: TGCGCCAGCAGGCCCGGACCGGACTGGACCAATGAGCAGTTCTTC. Translation: CASRPGPDWTNEQFF. Filled out from reference TRBV5-1 and TRBJ2-1, the complete variable domain reads KAGVTQTPRYLIKTRGQQVTLSCSPISGHRSVSWYQQTPGQGLQFLFEYFSETQRNKGNFPGRFSGRQFSNSRSEMNVSTLELGDSALYLCASRPGPDWTNEQFFGPGTRLTVL.

The V and J genes are TRBV19 and TRBJ1-2; TRBD1 agrees at 7 bases. The CDR3 is made up of 14 amino acids. The germline gives CDR1 LNHDA, CDR2 SQIVND (reference sequence). The junction had 12 bases not matched to a gene; V was cut back by 10 bases and J by 4 bases. The CDR3 spells CATSGEGATYGYTF. CDR3 bases: TGTGCCACCTCAGGGGAGGGGGCGACCTATGGCTACACCTTC. Full variable domain (missing parts from reference TRBV19 and TRBJ1-2): DGGITQSPKYLFRKEGQNVTLSCEQNLNHDAMYWYRQDPGQGLRLIYYSQIVNDFQKGDIAEGYSVSREKKESFPLTVTSAQKNPTAFYLCATSGEGATYGYTFGSGTRLTVV.

This clonotype was observed at least ten times. The genes are TRBV5-1 and TRBJ2-7, with D unclear. The ends were cut back, 4 bases at V and 0 bases at J, with 5 bases in the middle. The CDR3 has 12 residues. Germline V gene lookup returns CDR1 SGHRS and CDR2 YFSETQ. CDR3 region: CASSDLSYEQYF. The CDR3 coding sequence is TGCGCCAGCAGCGACCTCTCCTACGAGCAGTACTTC.

The genes are TRBV7-2 and TRBJ2-5; D not certain. Trimming stripped 2 bases from V and 4 bases from J, with 23 bases between. Germline CDR1 reads SGHTA; CDR2 reads FQGNSA. The CDR3 totals 18 residues. The CDR3 reads CASSLKFLTGVLTETQYF. CDR3 in DNA: TGTGCCAGCAGCTTAAAATTCTTGACGGGCGTCCTGACAGAGACCCAGTACTTC.

This clonotype was observed once. The chain carries TRBV6-5 and TRBJ2-7; D not certain. Germline V gene lookup returns CDR1 MNHEY and CDR2 SVGAGI. Trimming cost V 2 bases and J 1 base, with 6 bases left between them. The CDR3 contains 13 residues. This chain's CDR3 is CASSYKDSYEQYF. The CDR3, as DNA: TGTGCCAGCAGTTACAAGGATTCCTACGAGCAGTACTTC.

This clonotype was counted a few times. This chain joins TRBV7-2 and TRBJ2-5; 9 bases line up with TRBD2. The V and J ends lost 2 bases and 2 bases, in that order; junction bases with no gene match: 3. Germline V gene sequence: CDR1 SGHTA, CDR2 FQGNSA. The CDR3 is 15 amino acids. The chain's CDR3 is CASSLSAGGQETQYF. CDR3 coding DNA: TGTGCCAGCAGCTTATCAGCGGGAGGTCAAGAGACCCAGTACTTC.

The chain links TRBV7-9 to TRBJ2-4, with D perhaps assigned TRBD1 or TRBD2 (5 bases each). The length of the CDR3 is 15 residues. Germline-derived CDR1 and CDR2 are SEHNR and FQNEAQ (reference sequence). V was cut by 5 bases and J by 8 bases, with 19 bases left in between. The CDR3 nucleotides read TGTGCCAGCAGCCGTCCGGTGGTTGGGACGGACATTCAGTACTTC. The encoded protein is CASSRPVVGTDIQYF.

The rearrangement joins TRBV6-5 to TRBJ2-3, with TRBD1 matching 7 bases. Per the germline V gene, CDR1 is MNHEY and CDR2 is SVGAGI. The CDR3 consists of 17 residues. Germline trimming cut 6 bases from V and 2 bases from J; bases unmatched to any gene: 14. CDR3 nucleotides: TGTGCCAGCAGCGTCAACAGGGGATTGGGAACCACAGATACGCAGTATTTT. Translating gives CASSVNRGLGTTDTQYF.

In this sample, this clonotype turned up a few times. The chain carries TRBV11-3 and TRBJ2-2; D uncertain. There are 21 residues in the CDR3. Germline CDR1 SGHNT, CDR2 YENEEA. The V and J ends lost 3 bases and 0 bases respectively, with 26 bases between them. The CDR3 coding sequence is TGTGCCAGCAGCTTCTATATCCCCTTAGGGCCGTCCATCTCGAACACCGGGGAGCTGTTTTTT. Translation gives CASSFYIPLGPSISNTGELFF. Filled out from reference TRBV11-3 and TRBJ2-2, the complete variable domain reads EAGVVQSPRYKIIEKKQPVAFWCNPISGHNTLYWYLQNLGQGPELLIRYENEEAVDDSQLPKDRFSAERLKGVDSTLKIQPAELGDSAVYLCASSFYIPLGPSISNTGELFFGEGSRLTVL.

The chain recombines TRBV11-2 with TRBJ1-3; D might be TRBD1 (5 bases). Germline V gene data show CDR1 as SGHAT and CDR2 as FQNNGV. V dropped 6 bases and J dropped 0 bases, with 12 bases sitting between them. The CDR3 runs 15 residues. The CDR3 here is CASRRLGGSGNTIYF. The CDR3 region has the DNA TGTGCCAGCAGACGCTTGGGGGGCTCTGGAAACACCATATATTTT.

This clonotype was recorded a few times. The rearrangement links TRBV15 to TRBJ2-7, with 11 bases identical to TRBD2. CDR1 and CDR2 from the germline V gene are LNHNV and YYDKDF (reference sequence). The CDR3 loop spans 18 amino acids. V was pared by 0 bases and J by 3 bases, with 10 bases of the junction left unmatched. The CDR3 reads CATSRDLTSGSKGYEQYF. CDR3 in DNA: TGTGCCACCAGCAGAGATTTAACTAGCGGGAGTAAGGGCTACGAGCAGTACTTC. The whole variable domain, filled in from reference TRBV15 and TRBJ2-7, reads DAMVIQNPRYQVTQFGKPVTLSCSQTLNHNVMYWYQQKSSQAPKLLFHYYDKDFNNEADTPDNFQSRRPNTSFCFLDIRSPGLGDTAMYLCATSRDLTSGSKGYEQYFGPGTRLTVT.

The chain is built from TRBV18 and TRBJ2-1; 7 bases fit TRBD1. The germline V gene has CDR1 KGHSH and CDR2 LQKENI. V shed 0 bases and J 0 bases; nucleotides not matched to a gene: 8. The CDR3 runs to 18 residues. As DNA, the CDR3 is TGTGCCAGCTCACCACCCACAGGGGACCTATCCTCCTACAATGAGCAGTTCTTC. Protein sequence: CASSPPTGDLSSYNEQFF.

The chain is built from TRBV4-3 and TRBJ2-3; D unresolved. Per the germline V gene, CDR1 is LGHNA and CDR2 is YSLEER. The CDR3 sequence is 13 residues long. Trimming removed 0 bases from V and 4 bases from J, with 5 bases in between. CDR3 sequence reads: CASSQDTADTQYF. For the CDR3, the DNA is TGCGCCAGCAGCCAAGATACCGCAGATACGCAGTATTTT.